The TCR beta chain under discussion was sequenced for a study of T cells after yellow fever vaccination. On the study more broadly: The SMART-Seq v4 Ultra Low Input method served to prepare the low-cell-number fractions.

The table lists this clonotype with a few counts. Antigen: not known. Germline values: CDR1 KGHSY, CDR2 FQNENV. V was shortened by 2 bases and J by 1 base, with 11 bases between the two germline ends. The CDR3 extends over 15 amino acids. Study conclusions and caveats: Only a small proportion of the clonotypes turned up in both the CD4 and the CD8 compartments, likely arising from convergent recombination.

Generation of TCR cDNA used 5'RACE template switching (which added a universal primer site and UMIs). Each CDR3 protein is one row after TCRdb ran MiXCR on the 5' RACE reads. The sample lists hundreds of thousands of distinct CDR3 sequences, about 13% occurring once. This sample comprised PBMCs, obtained on the day of the yellow fever booster vaccination. The chain couples TRBV16 to TRBJ1-1; TRBD1 is a possible D gene (5 bases). The receptor was isolated from a man aged 25-45 years who received the YFV17D yellow fever vaccine. CDR3 sequence reads: CASSQTPDRNTEAFF. For the CDR3, the DNA is TGTGCCAGCAGCCAAACCCCTGACAGGAACACTGAAGCTTTCTTT.